This entry describes one T cell receptor beta chain. Its antigen remains undetermined. Base-call qualities are not available, and no considerably larger clone is one nucleotide away. Using the deep immunoSEQ assay, multiplex PCR amplified TCR CDR3 regions from genomic DNA. For each cell subset, the extracted genomic DNA was distributed evenly across all wells of several immunoSEQ 96-well plates, and each plate served as one replicate. For sorted subsets, around 200 ng genomic DNA, equal to about 30,000 T cell genomes, was loaded into each replicate PCR. Purified libraries were measured with a Qubit 3.0 fluorometer, size-checked on a Bioanalyzer 2100, and measured again with the KAPA Library Quantification kit. A separate single-read 150-cycle Illumina NextSeq 550 flow cell was used to sequence each immunoSEQ 96-well plate. Per the authors' processing: The immunoSEQ output contained only junctional sequences without quality scores, so filtering could not match that applied to full-length reads. Sequences were annotated with PyIR, a Python wrapper for IgBLAST v1.9, and V/J genes and CDR3 were assigned using IMGT germline references. Reads with weak V/J assignments (E-value above 1e-6), missing CDR3, stop codons, out-of-frame junctions, or ambiguous translated residues were removed. V3J clonotypes were defined as sequences sharing an identical inferred V gene, J gene, and CDR3 amino acid sequence. Percentage overlap between repertoires was calculated by dividing the number of shared unique clonotypes by the size of the smaller repertoire. Three approaches were used to assess repertoire richness: RTK rarefaction, the Chao1 estimator, and Recon v2.1 estimates of unobserved clonotypes. For all TCRbeta clonotypes obtained by the gDNA method from a few donors, generation probabilities were computed with OLGA. This is the immuneACCESS table as TCRdb keeps it, with only in-frame sequences that have V and J called. A part of the clones is gone; compared with another copy, unresolved V genes explain less than half, and the rest is unexplained. That table supplies the V and J calls and clone size; D and trimming were determined from the DNA. The sample contains about 980,000 clones, approximately 76% of them found a single time. The top ten hold over 1.3% of the sample.

V gives up 2 bases and J gives up 3 bases, and the segment between their germline ends measures 9 bases. According to the germline V gene (reference sequence), CDR1 reads SGHNT and CDR2 reads YYREEE. Including the terminal cysteine and phenylalanine, the CDR3 comprises 15 residues. Solely the CDR3 DNA is kept, with 45 bases framed from the first base. The entry originates in a study of shared clonotypes between healthy human individuals (dated by TCRdb to 2019 to 2021). For the wider study: The cohort included three men and a couple of women between 18 and 49 years of age. For each donor, CD4 naive and CD4 memory were each run on three plates, CD8 naive on two plates, and CD8 memory on one plate. To estimate repertoire size and how much clonotype sharing occurs between individuals, the study deeply sequenced the blood TCR repertoires of several healthy adults. Libraries were prepared and TCR repertoires were sequenced by different laboratories using diverse techniques, in order to increase sequencing depth and limit assay-specific biases. Leukapheresis yielded between about 0.85 and 10 billion PBMCs per donor.

Paper-wide results and their limitations: Even with the large sequencing depth, rarefaction of the sorted-subset datasets indicated that sequencing was incomplete. About 5% of naive CD4, around 3.6% of naive CD8, approximately 2.2% of memory CD4, and roughly 0.4% of memory CD8 clonotypes were shared across a few donors. Clonotypes shared by all four sorted-subset donors showed higher generation probabilities than non-shared clonotypes. Pairwise subsampling led to the expectation that sequencing depth would affect the degree of clonotype sharing among donors. Because the study included a small number of donors, the genetic and exposure-history diversity represented was limited. Sampling was restricted to blood, and TCR repertoires in tissue are likely to differ from TCR repertoires in blood. Larger estimated clonotype richness was generally found for naive subsets than for memory subsets.

The donors were healthy, HIV-negative adults who had no recently reported acute infections or vaccinations. Every donor was a Caucasian adult residing in Nashville, Tennessee, USA. Magnetic negative selection was used to enrich CD4+ T cells, after which naive cells were positively selected on CD45RA and the negative fraction became the memory subset. After blood collection by leukapheresis, PBMCs were isolated using Ficoll-Histopaque density gradient centrifugation and then cryopreserved in the vapor phase of liquid nitrogen. Analytical flow cytometry was used to check the purity and quantity of each magnetically sorted T cell population. Each sorted fraction had its genomic DNA isolated and then quantified by UV absorbance on a Nanodrop 2000c.

The source is a man between 18 and 35 years old in good health. The V and J genes are TRBV5-4 and TRBJ1-6, with the D gene uncertain. Sequenced sample: memory CD4+ T cells sorted from blood. The sample's cell subset or site, from its label and the paper: CD45RA-negative fraction. This receptor has the CDR3 CASSFLLDYNSPLHF. The DNA reads TGTGCCAGCAGCTTTTTGCTAGACTATAATTCACCCCTCCACTTT.